The 4 T cell receptor beta chains below come from one sample, sequenced in a study of cytomegalovirus exposure and HLA in healthy donors. 13 Jbeta primers and 60 Vbeta primers were used for the PCR. Sequenced by immunoSEQ multiplex PCR; TCRdb stores in-frame clones only, minus some. The profile covers about 120,000 clones, with about 8.6% appearing a single time and approximately 6% taken by the ten largest. The source material was PBMCs. All receptors derive from a woman aged 40 to 50 in good health and CMV-seropositive.

This clone appeared a few times. The rearrangement uses TRBV5-1 and TRBJ2-3; D perhaps matches TRBD1 (5 bases). V dropped 4 bases and J dropped 3 bases, with 15 bases sitting between them. CDR1 and CDR2 (germline): SGHRS, YFSETQ. This CDR3 region has 15 residues. DNA of the CDR3: TGCGCCAGCAGCCGCGAAGGGGTTTGGACAGATACGCAGTATTTT. This translates into CASSREGVWTDTQYF.

The chain couples TRBV2 to TRBJ1-1; no clear D gene. This CDR3 has 14 amino acids. Trimming took off 7 bases at V and 1 base at J, with 13 bases between the two ends. Germline V CDR1 and CDR2: SNHLY, FYNNEI. This chain's CDR3 is CASTRVFGNTEAFF. The CDR3 DNA follows: TGTGCCAGCACCCGGGTCTTCGGGAACACTGAAGCTTTCTTT.

This clone was found a few times. This chain uses TRBV5-4 with TRBJ1-3; 8 nucleotides align to TRBD1. Germline V CDR1 and CDR2: SGHNT, YYREEE (reference sequence). The CDR3 runs to 17 residues. Unmatched junction bases numbered 7, after V lost 0 bases and J lost 2 bases. In DNA form, the CDR3 reads TGTGCCAGCAGCTTGGGGGGACGGACAGGGCCTGGAAACACCATATATTTT. As protein: CASSLGGRTGPGNTIYF. The complete variable domain, with remaining parts taken from reference TRBV5-4 and TRBJ1-3, reads ETGVTQSPTHLIKTRGQQVTLRCSSQSGHNTVSWYQQALGQGPQFIFQYYREEENGRGNFPPRFSGLQFPNYSSELNVNALELDDSALYLCASSLGGRTGPGNTIYFGEGSWLTVV.

The V gene is TRBV5-4, the J gene TRBJ2-5; TRBD1 matches at 11 bases. V trimming: 0 bases; J trimming: 7 bases; junction bases outside the gene matches: 8. CDR3 size: 16 residues. The germline V gene has CDR1 SGHNT and CDR2 YYREEE (reference sequence). The CDR3 DNA is TGTGCCAGCAGCTTGGCTGGACAGGGGGCGCAGGTGACCCAGTACTTC. Protein sequence: CASSLAGQGAQVTQYF.